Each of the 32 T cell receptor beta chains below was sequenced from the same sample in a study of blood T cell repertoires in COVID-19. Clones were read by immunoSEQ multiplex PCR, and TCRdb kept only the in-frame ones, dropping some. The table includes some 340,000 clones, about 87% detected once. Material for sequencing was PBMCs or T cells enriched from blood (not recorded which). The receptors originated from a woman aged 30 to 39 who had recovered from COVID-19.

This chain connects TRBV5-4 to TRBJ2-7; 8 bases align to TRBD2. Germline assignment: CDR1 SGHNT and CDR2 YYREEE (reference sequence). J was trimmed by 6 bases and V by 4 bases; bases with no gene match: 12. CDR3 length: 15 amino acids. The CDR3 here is CASSTGGGAPLEQYF. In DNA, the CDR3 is TGTGCCAGCAGCACCGGGGGGGGAGCCCCACTCGAGCAGTACTTC.

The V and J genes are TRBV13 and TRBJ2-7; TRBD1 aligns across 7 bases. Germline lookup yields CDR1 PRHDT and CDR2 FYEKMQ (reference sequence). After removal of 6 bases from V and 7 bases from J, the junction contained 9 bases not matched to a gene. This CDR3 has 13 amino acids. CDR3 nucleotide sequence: TGTGCCAGCAGTCGTGACAGGGTGGAGGAGCAGTACTTC. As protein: CASSRDRVEEQYF.

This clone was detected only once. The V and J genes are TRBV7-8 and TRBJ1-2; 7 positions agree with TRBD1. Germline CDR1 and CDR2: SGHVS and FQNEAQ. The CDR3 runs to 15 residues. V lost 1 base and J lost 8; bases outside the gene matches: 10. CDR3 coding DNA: TGTGCCAGCAGCTTAGTCCCAGGGGGGTTTAGCGGCTACACCTTC. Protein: CASSLVPGGFSGYTF.

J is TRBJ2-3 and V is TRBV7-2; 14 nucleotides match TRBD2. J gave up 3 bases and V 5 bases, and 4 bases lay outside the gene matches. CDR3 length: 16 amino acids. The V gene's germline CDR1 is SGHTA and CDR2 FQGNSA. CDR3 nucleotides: TGTGCCAGCAGCCCGCGGACTAGCGGGGGGACAGATACGCAGTATTTT. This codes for CASSPRTSGGTDTQYF.

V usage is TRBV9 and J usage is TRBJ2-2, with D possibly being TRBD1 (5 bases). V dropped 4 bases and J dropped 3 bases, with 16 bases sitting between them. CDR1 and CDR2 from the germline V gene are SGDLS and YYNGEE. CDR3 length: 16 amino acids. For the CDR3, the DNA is TGTGCCAGCAGCCCCCACAGGTTTAGAGACACCGGGGAGCTGTTTTTT. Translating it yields CASSPHRFRDTGELFF.

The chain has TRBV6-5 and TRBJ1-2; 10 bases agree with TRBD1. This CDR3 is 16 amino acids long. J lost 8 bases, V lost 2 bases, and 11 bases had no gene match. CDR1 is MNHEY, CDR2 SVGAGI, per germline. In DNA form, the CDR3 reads TGTGCCAGCAGTTACAGCTCCGGACAGGGGGATAAGGGCTACACCTTC. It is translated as CASSYSSGQGDKGYTF.

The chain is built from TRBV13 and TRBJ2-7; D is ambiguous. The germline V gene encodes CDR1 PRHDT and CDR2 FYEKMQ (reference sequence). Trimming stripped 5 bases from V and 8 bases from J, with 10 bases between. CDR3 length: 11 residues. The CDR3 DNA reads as TGTGCCAGCAGCCGCGAGGAGAAGCAGTACTTC. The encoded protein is CASSREEKQYF. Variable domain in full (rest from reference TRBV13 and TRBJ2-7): AAGVIQSPRHLIKEKRETATLKCYPIPRHDTVYWYQQGPGQDPQFLISFYEKMQSDKGSIPDRFSAQQFSDYHSELNMSSLELGDSALYFCASSREEKQYFGPGTRLTVT.

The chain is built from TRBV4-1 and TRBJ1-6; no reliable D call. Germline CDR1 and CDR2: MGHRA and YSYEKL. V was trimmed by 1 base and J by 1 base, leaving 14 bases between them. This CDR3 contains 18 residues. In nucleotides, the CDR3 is TGCGCCAGCAGCCAAGTACCCTGGGAGGAATCCTATAATTCACCCCTCCACTTT. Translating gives CASSQVPWEESYNSPLHF.

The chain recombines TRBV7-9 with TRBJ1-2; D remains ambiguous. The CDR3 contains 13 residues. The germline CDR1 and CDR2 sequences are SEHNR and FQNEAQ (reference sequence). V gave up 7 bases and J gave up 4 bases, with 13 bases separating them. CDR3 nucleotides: TGTGCCAGCACCCGGTTCGGGAGCTATGGCTACACCTTC. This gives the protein CASTRFGSYGYTF.

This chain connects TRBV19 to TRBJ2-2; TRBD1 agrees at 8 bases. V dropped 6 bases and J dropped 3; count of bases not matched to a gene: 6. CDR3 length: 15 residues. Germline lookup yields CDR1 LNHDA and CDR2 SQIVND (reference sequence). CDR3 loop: CASSPGTGYTGELFF. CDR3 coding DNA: TGTGCCAGTAGCCCCGGGACAGGTTACACCGGGGAGCTGTTTTTT.

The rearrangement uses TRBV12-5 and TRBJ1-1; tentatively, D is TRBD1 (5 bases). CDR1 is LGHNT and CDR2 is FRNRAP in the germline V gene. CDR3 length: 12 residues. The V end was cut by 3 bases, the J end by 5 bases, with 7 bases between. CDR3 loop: CASGFAGTEAFF. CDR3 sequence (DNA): TGTGCTAGTGGTTTCGCAGGGACTGAAGCTTTCTTT. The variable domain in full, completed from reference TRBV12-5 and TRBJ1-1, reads DARVTQTPRHKVTEMGQEVTMRCQPILGHNTVFWYRQTMMQGLELLAYFRNRAPLDDSGMPKDRFSAEMPDATLATLKIQPSEPRDSAVYFCASGFAGTEAFFGQGTRLTVV.

The CDR3 loop reads CASSQEIRTSGGAVSTDTQYF. The DNA of the CDR3 is TGCGCCAGCAGCCAAGAAATCCGGACTAGCGGGGGGGCCGTTAGCACAGATACGCAGTATTTT. The chain uses TRBV4-1 and TRBJ2-3, with 15 bases lining up with TRBD2. Germline V gene sequence: CDR1 MGHRA, CDR2 YSYEKL. The junction had 10 bases not matched to a gene; V was cut back by 0 bases and J by 0 bases. This CDR3 contains 21 residues.

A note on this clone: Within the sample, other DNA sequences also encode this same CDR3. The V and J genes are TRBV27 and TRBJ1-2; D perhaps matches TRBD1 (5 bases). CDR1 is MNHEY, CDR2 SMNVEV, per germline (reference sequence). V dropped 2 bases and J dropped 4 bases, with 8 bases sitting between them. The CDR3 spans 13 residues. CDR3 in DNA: TGTGCCAGCAGTTTAGGCCAGGGCTATGGCTACACCTTC. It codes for CASSLGQGYGYTF.

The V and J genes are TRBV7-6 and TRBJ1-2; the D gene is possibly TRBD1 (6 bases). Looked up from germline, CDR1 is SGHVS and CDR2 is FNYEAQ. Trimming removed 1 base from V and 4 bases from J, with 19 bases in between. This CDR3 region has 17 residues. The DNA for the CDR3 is TGTGCCAGCAGCTTAGGGGGGGGGCCCAGCGCCGCCTATGGCTACACCTTC. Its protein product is CASSLGGGPSAAYGYTF.

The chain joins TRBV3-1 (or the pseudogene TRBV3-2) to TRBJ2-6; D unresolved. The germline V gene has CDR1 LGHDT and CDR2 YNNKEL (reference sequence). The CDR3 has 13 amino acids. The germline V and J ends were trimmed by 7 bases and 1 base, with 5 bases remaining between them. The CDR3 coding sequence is TGTGCCAGCACCCCGTCTGGGGCCAACGTCCTGACTTTC. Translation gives CASTPSGANVLTF.

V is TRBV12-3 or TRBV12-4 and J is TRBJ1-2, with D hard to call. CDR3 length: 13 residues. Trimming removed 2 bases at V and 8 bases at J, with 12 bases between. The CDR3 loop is CASSLSTGGGYTF. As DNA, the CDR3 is TGTGCCAGCAGTTTAAGTACGGGTGGCGGCTACACCTTC.

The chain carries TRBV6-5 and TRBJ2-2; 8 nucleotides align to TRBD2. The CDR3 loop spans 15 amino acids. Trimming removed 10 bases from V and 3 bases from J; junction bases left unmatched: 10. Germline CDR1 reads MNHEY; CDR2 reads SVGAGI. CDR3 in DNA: TGTGCCATCCCACCGGGACTAGGGGACACCGGGGAGCTGTTTTTT. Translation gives CAIPPGLGDTGELFF.

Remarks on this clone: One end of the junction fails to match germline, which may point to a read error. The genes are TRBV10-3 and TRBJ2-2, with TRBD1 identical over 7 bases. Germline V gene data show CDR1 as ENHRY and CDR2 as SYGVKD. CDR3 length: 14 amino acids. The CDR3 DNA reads TGTGCCATCAATGAGGGGGCGGACACCGGGGAGCTGTTTTTT. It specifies CAINEGADTGELFF.

Here the CDR3 reads CASSPTGLLTLAKNIQYF. The CDR3 coding sequence is TGTGCCAGCAGCCCTACCGGACTCTTGACTCTAGCCAAAAACATTCAGTACTTC. The chain has TRBV4-2 and TRBJ2-4; maybe TRBD2 (5 bases). This CDR3 is built from 18 residues. Trimming left V 4 bases short and J 0 bases short, with 19 bases between. Germline loops: CDR1 LGHNA, CDR2 YNFKEQ.

CDR3 sequence (DNA): TGTGCCAGCAGTTTATGGCACCGTAGTTCAGGGCGAGGTCAGCCCCAGCATTTT. Translating gives CASSLWHRSSGRGQPQHF. The chain recombines TRBV28 with TRBJ1-5; TRBD1 is a possible D gene (5 bases). Germline V gene data show CDR1 as MDHEN and CDR2 as SYDVKM. V was shortened by 0 bases and J by 6 bases, with 21 bases between the two germline ends. This CDR3 has 18 amino acids.

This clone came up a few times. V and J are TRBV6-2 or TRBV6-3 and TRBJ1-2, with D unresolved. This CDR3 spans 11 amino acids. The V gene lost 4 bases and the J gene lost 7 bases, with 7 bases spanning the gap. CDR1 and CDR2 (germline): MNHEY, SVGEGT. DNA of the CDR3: TGTGCCAGCAGTTTCCGGAGTGGCTACACCTTC. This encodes CASSFRSGYTF.

The CDR3 DNA sequence: TGTGCCAGCAGCATCTCGGCAGGGGCCACCCGGGCATATGGCTACACCTTC. It specifies CASSISAGATRAYGYTF. This chain uses TRBV16 with TRBJ1-2, with TRBD1 as a possible D gene (6 bases). CDR3 length: 17 amino acids. Trimming took off 5 bases at V and 5 bases at J, with 24 bases between the two ends. In germline, CDR1 is KGHSY, CDR2 FQNENV.

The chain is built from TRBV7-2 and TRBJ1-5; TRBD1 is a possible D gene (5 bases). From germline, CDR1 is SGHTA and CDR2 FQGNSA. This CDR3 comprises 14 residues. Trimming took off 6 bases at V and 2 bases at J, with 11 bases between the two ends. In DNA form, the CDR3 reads TGTGCCAGCAGTCAGGGTGTGGGCAATCAGCCCCAGCATTTT. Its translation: CASSQGVGNQPQHF.

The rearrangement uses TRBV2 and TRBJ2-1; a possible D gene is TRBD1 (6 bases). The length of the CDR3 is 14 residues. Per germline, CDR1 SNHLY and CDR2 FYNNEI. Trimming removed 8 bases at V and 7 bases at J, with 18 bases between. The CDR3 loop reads CASRLMGAVNEQFF. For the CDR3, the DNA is TGTGCCAGCCGTTTGATGGGGGCGGTGAATGAGCAGTTCTTC.

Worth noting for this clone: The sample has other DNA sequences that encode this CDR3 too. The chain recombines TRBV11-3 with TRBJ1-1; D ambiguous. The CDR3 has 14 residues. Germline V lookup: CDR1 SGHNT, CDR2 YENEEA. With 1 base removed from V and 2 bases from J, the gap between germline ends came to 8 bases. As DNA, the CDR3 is TGTGCCAGCAGCTTAGCGGGATCTAACACTGAAGCTTTCTTT. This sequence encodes CASSLAGSNTEAFF.

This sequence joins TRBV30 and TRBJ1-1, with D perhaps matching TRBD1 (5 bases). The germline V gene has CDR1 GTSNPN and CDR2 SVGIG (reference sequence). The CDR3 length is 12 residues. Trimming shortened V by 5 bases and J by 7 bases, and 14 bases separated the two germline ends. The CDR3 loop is CAWGGGMDEAFF. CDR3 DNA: TGTGCCTGGGGTGGGGGGATGGATGAAGCTTTCTTT.

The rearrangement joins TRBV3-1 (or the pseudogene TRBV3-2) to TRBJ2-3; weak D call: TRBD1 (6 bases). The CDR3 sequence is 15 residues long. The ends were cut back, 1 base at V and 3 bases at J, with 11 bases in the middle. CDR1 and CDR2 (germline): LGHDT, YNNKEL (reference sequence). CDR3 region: CASSQAGARTDTQYF. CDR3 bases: TGTGCCAGCAGCCAAGCAGGGGCCCGGACAGATACGCAGTATTTT.

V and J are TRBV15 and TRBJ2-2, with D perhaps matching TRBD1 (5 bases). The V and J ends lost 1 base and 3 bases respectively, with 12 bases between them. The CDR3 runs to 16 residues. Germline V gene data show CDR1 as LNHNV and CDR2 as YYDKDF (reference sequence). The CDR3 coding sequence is TGTGCCACCAGCAGAGTGGGGCAGGAACACACCGGGGAGCTGTTTTTT. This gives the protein CATSRVGQEHTGELFF.

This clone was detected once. CDR3 in DNA: TGTGCCAGCAGCTTACACAGGGCGGACGGAAACTATGGCTACACCTTC. This gives the protein CASSLHRADGNYGYTF. The chain couples TRBV7-8 to TRBJ1-2, with D perhaps TRBD1 (6 bases). V lost 2 bases and J 2 bases, leaving 15 bases between the germline ends. The CDR3 is 16 residues long. Germline values: CDR1 SGHVS, CDR2 FQNEAQ.

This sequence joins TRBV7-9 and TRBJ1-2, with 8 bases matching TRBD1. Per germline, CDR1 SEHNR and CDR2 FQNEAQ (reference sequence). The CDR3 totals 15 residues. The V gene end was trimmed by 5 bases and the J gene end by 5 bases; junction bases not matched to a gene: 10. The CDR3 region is CASSTGQGIGYGYTF. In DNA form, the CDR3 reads TGTGCCAGCAGCACCGGACAGGGTATAGGGTATGGCTACACCTTC.

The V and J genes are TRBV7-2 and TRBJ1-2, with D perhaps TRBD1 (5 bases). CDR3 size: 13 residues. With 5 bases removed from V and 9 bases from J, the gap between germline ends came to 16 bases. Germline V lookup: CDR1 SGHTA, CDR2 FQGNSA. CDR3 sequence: CASSPPGYGSYTF. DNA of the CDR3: TGTGCCAGCAGCCCCCCAGGGTATGGTAGCTACACCTTC.

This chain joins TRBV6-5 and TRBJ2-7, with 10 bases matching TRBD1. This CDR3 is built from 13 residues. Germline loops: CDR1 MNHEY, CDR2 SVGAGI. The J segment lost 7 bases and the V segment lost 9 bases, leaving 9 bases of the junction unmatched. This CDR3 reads CASRTDRGLEQYF. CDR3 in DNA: TGTGCCAGTAGAACGGACAGGGGGTTGGAGCAGTACTTC.